This T cell receptor beta chain emerged from a study of T cells in Graves' hyperthyroidism and ophthalmopathy. Study results and caveats: The blood repertoire included most of the expanded thyroid clonotypes above 0.001. Ophthalmopathy was distinguished from stable hyperthyroidism by 13 V-J signatures.

The CDR3 extends over 13 amino acids. V was pared by 5 bases and J by 0 bases, with 5 bases between. Using RNA transcripts as the source, TCR beta CDR3 regions were amplified. The TCR CDR3 was amplified in a first-round RT-PCR using the HTBI primer set. TCRdb analysed the multiplex PCR reads with MiXCR anew, one entry per CDR3 protein. The sample has nearly 600,000 distinct CDR3 sequences, about 14% seen once. Patients aged 18 to 65 had newly diagnosed hyperthyroidism of under 2 months' duration. Investigators excluded patients with uncontrolled infection, other autoimmune disease, pregnancy or lactation. This clonotype was seen many times. The antigen is not known.

This clonotype was sampled from a woman in her 30s with Graves' hyperthyroidism that later progressed to Graves' ophthalmopathy. Sequences were obtained from blood. This chain joins TRBV12-3 or TRBV12-4 and TRBJ2-1; no reliable D call. The DNA for the CDR3 is TGTGCCAGCAGTCCGAGCTCCTACAATGAGCAGTTCTTC. Amino acid sequence: CASSPSSYNEQFF.